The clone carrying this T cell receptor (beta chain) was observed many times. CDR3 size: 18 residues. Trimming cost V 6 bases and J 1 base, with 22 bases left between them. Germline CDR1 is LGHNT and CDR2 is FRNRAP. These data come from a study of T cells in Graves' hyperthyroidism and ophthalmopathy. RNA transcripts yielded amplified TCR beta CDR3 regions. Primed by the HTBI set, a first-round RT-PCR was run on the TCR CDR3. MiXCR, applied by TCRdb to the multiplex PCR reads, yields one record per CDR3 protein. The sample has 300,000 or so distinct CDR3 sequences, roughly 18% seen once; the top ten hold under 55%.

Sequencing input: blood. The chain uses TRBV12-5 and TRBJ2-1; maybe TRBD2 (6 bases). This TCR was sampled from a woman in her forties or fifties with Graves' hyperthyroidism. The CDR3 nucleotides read TGTGCTAGTGGCTTGACAATCGGCCGGGAGTGGTCCTACAATGAGCAGTTCTTC. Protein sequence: CASGLTIGREWSYNEQFF.